These 7 T cell receptor beta chains share one sample of origin, sequenced in a study of cytomegalovirus exposure and HLA in healthy donors. Here immunoSEQ multiplex PCR was the method, and the copy in TCRdb shows in-frame clones only, minus some. The sample consists of about 120,000 clones, 89% of them appearing once. Sequencing was done on a sample of PBMCs. The receptors were sampled from a woman between 18 and 30 years old in good health and CMV-seronegative.

The chain is built from TRBV29-1 and TRBJ2-4; 9 bases fit TRBD1. V gave up 7 bases and J gave up 6 bases; unmatched junction bases: 16. The CDR3 has 16 residues. Germline V gene lookup returns CDR1 SQVTM and CDR2 ANQGSEA. The CDR3 protein is CSAAKTGGGYGNIQYF. CDR3 coding DNA: TGCAGCGCCGCCAAGACAGGGGGAGGTTATGGAAACATTCAGTACTTC. The variable domain in full, with the rest retrieved from reference TRBV29-1 and TRBJ2-4, is SAVISQKPSRDICQRGTSLTIQCQVDSQVTMMFWYRQQPGQSLTLIATANQGSEATYESGFVIDKFPISRPNLTFSTLTVSNMSPEDSSIYLCSAAKTGGGYGNIQYFGAGTRLSVL.

The rearrangement links TRBV7-2 to TRBJ2-4; D is uncertain. CDR3 length: 13 residues. V was shortened by 4 bases and J by 9 bases, with 13 bases between the two germline ends. Germline CDR1 reads SGHTA; CDR2 reads FQGNSA. CDR3 nucleotides: TGTGCCAGCAGCTCAACTATCGGTGGCATTCAGTACTTC. Its translation is CASSSTIGGIQYF.

The genes are TRBV30 and TRBJ2-1; a possible D gene is TRBD2 (6 bases). V was pared by 4 bases and J by 1 base, with 8 bases between. The germline V gene encodes CDR1 GTSNPN and CDR2 SVGIG (reference sequence). The CDR3 is 13 amino acids. CDR3 nucleotide sequence: TGTGCCTGGATCGCGGGGTCCTACAATGAGCAGTTCTTC. Translating gives CAWIAGSYNEQFF.

The chain recombines TRBV5-1 with TRBJ2-7; TRBD2 is a possible D gene (6 bases). Germline CDR1 is SGHRS and CDR2 is YFSETQ. CDR3 length: 12 amino acids. V shed 7 bases and J shed 6 bases, with 14 bases lying between them. Here the CDR3 DNA reads TGCGCCAGCGGGACGGGGGACGGCGAGCAGTACGTC. Translation: CASGTGDGEQYV.

The J gene is TRBJ1-4, the V gene TRBV6-1; D might be TRBD1 (5 bases). This CDR3 contains 14 residues. Germline assignment: CDR1 MNHNS and CDR2 SASEGT. The ends were cut back, 3 bases at V and 3 bases at J, with 8 bases in the middle. The DNA of the CDR3 is TGTGCCAGCAGTGACAGGGTGGCTAATGAAAAACTGTTTTTT. Encoded protein: CASSDRVANEKLFF.

The rearrangement uses TRBV9 and TRBJ1-2; 9 bases are a match to TRBD1. The germline gives CDR1 SGDLS, CDR2 YYNGEE. The CDR3 is 13 amino acids. V was pared by 0 bases and J by 10 bases, with 4 bases of the junction left unmatched. Written as DNA, the CDR3 is TGTGCCAGCAGCGTAGAGGGACAGGGAGACTACACCTTC. Protein sequence: CASSVEGQGDYTF.

V and J are TRBV6-5 and TRBJ2-5; D gene uncertain. The length of the CDR3 is 13 residues. The V end was cut by 0 bases, the J end by 4 bases, with 6 bases between. Germline loops: CDR1 MNHEY, CDR2 SVGAGI. The chain's CDR3 is CASSYSRPETQYF. The CDR3 DNA sequence: TGTGCCAGCAGTTACTCGCGGCCAGAGACCCAGTACTTC.